This paragraph reports one T cell receptor beta chain. The target of this receptor is not known. No quality values exist for individual bases; no much larger clone is one base distant. This record comes from a study of blood T cell repertoires in COVID-19 (TCRdb year 2020). Broadly, across the study: Samples from collaborators originated in the United States, Italy and Spain and spanned both the acute and convalescent phases of COVID-19. Nearly every sample came with metadata listing a de-identified subject ID, COVID-19 status, age in years and sex. The prospective study material was composed of cDNA or gDNA derived from T cells, B-cell-depleted T cells, or PBMCs. The dataset comprised deeply sampled blood TCRbeta repertoires from subjects exposed to, actively infected with, or recovered from COVID-19. A freely available public database, intended as a resource for researchers studying the immune response to SARS-CoV-2, is where the repertoires were released. HLA class I and class II types, where available, came from metadata supplied by the sample provider rather than from assay-based typing. The samples were drawn from two sources: the first 160 participants of the ongoing ImmuneRACE study, and 1,000 to 1,500 subjects contributed by 6 global collaborators.

Whole blood was collected in K2EDTA tubes by collaborating institutions according to the institutions' own protocols. For TCRbeta analysis, collaborators shipped samples as frozen whole blood, isolated PBMCs, or DNA extracted from either of those sample types. TCRbeta CDR3 regions were amplified from genomic DNA by means of the immunoSEQ Assay, a bias-controlled multiplex PCR. The paper's processing steps were these. The number of nucleated cells in each sample was estimated by amplification of reference gene primers within the assay. Sequence reads were collapsed and filtered to measure the absolute abundance of every unique TCRbeta CDR3 rearrangement. For each sample, productive Simpson clonality was calculated as the square root of Simpson's diversity index across productive rearrangements. Here the immuneACCESS table is served through TCRdb, limited to in-frame sequences with V and J called. Missing clones are a known gap in these copies; in checked studies unresolved V genes cover under half, and the rest lacks a known reason. Clonal size and the V and J genes are those of that table, whereas D and trimming came from the DNA. This sample has around 20,000 clones in its table, and 80% to 90% of those were observed once. The ten largest clones represent over 8.5% of the sample.

The paper as a whole reports these results and caveats: The amount of clinical and demographic metadata varied by source and participant and was provided uncurated.

As encoded in the germline V gene (reference sequence), CDR1 is LNHDA while CDR2 is SQIVND. The junction carries 12 bases between V and J, which are trimmed by 11 bases and 4 bases respectively. The CDR3 has 13 amino acids, counting the end cysteine and phenylalanine. Only the CDR3 DNA stays, 39 bases, in frame from base 1. The TCR comes from a human donor in a cohort sampled during active COVID-19. Sample: peripheral blood. The chain couples TRBV19 to TRBJ2-6; the best D guess is TRBD1, with 5 bases matching. CDR3 reads: CAVQARGANVLTF. The nucleotide sequence is TGTGCCGTACAGGCGCGGGGGGCCAACGTCCTGACTTTC.